The sample holds many counts of the clone carrying this T cell receptor beta chain. The data belong to a study of shared clonotypes between healthy human individuals. The CDR3 spans 18 residues. V gave up 2 bases and J gave up 2 bases; unmatched junction bases: 11. Germline V lookup: CDR1 MGHDK, CDR2 SYGVNS. Sequencing was performed with immunoSEQ multiplex PCR; in TCRdb, only in-frame clones are kept and a portion is missing. The sample lists under 120,000 clones, around 71% seen once, with more than 20% in the top ten. The sequenced sample consisted of memory CD8+ T cells sorted from blood. Regarding subset: CD45RO+ cells pooled with CCR7-negative TemRA cells. The chain couples TRBV25-1 to TRBJ2-3; 9 bases fit TRBD2. This clonotype originated in a woman in her thirties in good health. CDR3 loop: CASSEGDPLAGLTDTQYF. CDR3 in DNA: TGTGCCAGCAGTGAAGGGGACCCTCTAGCGGGACTCACAGATACGCAGTATTTT.